The clone carrying this TCR beta chain was observed at least ten times. Its target is unknown. Individual cDNA molecules were tagged with unique molecular identifiers. TCRdb re-called the 5' RACE reads with MiXCR, one entry per CDR3 protein. The sample lists under 70,000 distinct CDR3 sequences; around a tenth were seen once. CDR3 length: 15 residues. In germline, CDR1 is MNHNY, CDR2 SVGAGI (reference sequence). V lost 7 bases to trimming and J lost 5 bases; unmatched junction nucleotides: 11. The data belong to a study of early T cells in non-severe SARS-CoV-2 infection. As for the study in general: Unsorted whole-blood RNA was sequenced in bulk, leaving chains unpaired.

General observations from the study: Database matching using VDJdb favored anti-spike CD8 responses, with private and CD4 specificities left missing.

Sequencing was done on a sample of whole blood. This clonotype was obtained from an adult who was a healthcare worker with PCR-confirmed SARS-CoV-2 infection or an uninfected control (not recorded which). The chain has TRBV6-6 and TRBJ2-7; TRBD2 matches at 10 bases. This CDR3 is CASKQAGGPSNEQYF. In DNA, the CDR3 is TGTGCCAGCAAACAAGCGGGGGGGCCGAGTAACGAGCAGTACTTC.